The sequence of this T cell receptor beta chain was determined in a study of shared clonotypes between healthy human individuals. Findings of the study overall: Sequencing depth was expected to affect clonotype sharing among donors.

A single count supports this clone. Its antigen is currently unknown. This CDR3 region has 16 residues. The germline gives CDR1 LNHDA, CDR2 SQIVND (reference sequence). Trimming pared 3 bases from V and 2 bases from J, leaving 17 bases between. Clones were sequenced by immunoSEQ multiplex PCR, and TCRdb holds only the in-frame ones, with some missing. The repertoire holds some 2,000,000 clones, 85% to 95% seen once, with under 0.15% in the top ten. Sequenced: naive CD4+ T cells sorted from blood. Subset indicated: CD45RA+ positively selected. The TCR comes from a man aged 18 to 35 in good health. The genes are TRBV19 and TRBJ2-7; D gene unclear. The CDR3, as DNA: TGTGCCAGTAGTATTCAAGCAAGGACGCCGACCTACGAGCAGTACTTC. Translated: CASSIQARTPTYEQYF.